The 6 T cell receptor beta chains given below trace back to one sample, sequenced in a study of monozygotic twins with inflammatory bowel disease (dated by TCRdb to the late 2010s). Library construction relied on 5' RACE. The instrument was an Illumina HiSeq 2500. After TCRdb reprocessed the reads, each CDR3 protein sequence was kept as one row, without DNA. The table kept for this sample lists nearly 450,000 distinct CDR3 sequences. Of the sample, about 2.2% is held by the ten largest clones. The sample consisted of blood. Receptor source: a human donor with ulcerative colitis or Crohn's disease, or a healthy co-twin of an affected twin (not recorded which).

The V and J genes are TRBV30 and TRBJ2-7; there is no DNA to check the TCRdb D call of TRBD1. Germline CDR1 and CDR2: GTSNPN and SVGIG (reference sequence). This CDR3 spans 11 amino acids. The CDR3 loop is CAWSVRGEQYF.

This chain links TRBV18 with TRBJ1-3; lacking DNA, the TRBD1 call made by TCRdb goes unchecked. The germline gives CDR1 KGHSH, CDR2 LQKENI. The CDR3 loop spans 15 amino acids. CDR3 sequence reads: CASSPSGAGGNTIYF.

The chain combines TRBV5-1 with TRBJ1-1; TCRdb lists TRBD1, though no DNA is available to test this call. The V gene's germline CDR1 is SGHRS and CDR2 YFSETQ. This CDR3 has 16 residues. The CDR3 sequence: CASSLNGQTLNTEAFF. The full variable domain, in which reference TRBV5-1 and TRBJ1-1 provide the parts outside the CDR3, is KAGVTQTPRYLIKTRGQQVTLSCSPISGHRSVSWYQQTPGQGLQFLFEYFSETQRNKGNFPGRFSGRQFSNSRSEMNVSTLELGDSALYLCASSLNGQTLNTEAFFGQGTRLTVV.

The chain couples TRBV10-3 to TRBJ2-7; TCRdb calls TRBD1, which cannot be checked without DNA. The CDR3 consists of 12 residues. CDR1 is ENHRY, CDR2 SYGVKD, per germline. CDR3 sequence reads: CAISEPGDEQYF.

The rearrangement links TRBV5-1 to TRBJ2-7; as DNA is missing, the TRBD1 call by TCRdb cannot be tested. CDR1 and CDR2 from the germline V gene are SGHRS and YFSETQ. CDR3 length equals 14 residues. CDR3: CASSRDGSGYEQYF.

CDR3 sequence: CSAERPGGSTDTQYF. This sequence joins TRBV20-1 and TRBJ2-3; the D call of TRBD1 rests on TCRdb alone, since no DNA is present to check it. This CDR3 spans 15 amino acids. The germline gives CDR1 DFQATT, CDR2 SNEGSKA (reference sequence).